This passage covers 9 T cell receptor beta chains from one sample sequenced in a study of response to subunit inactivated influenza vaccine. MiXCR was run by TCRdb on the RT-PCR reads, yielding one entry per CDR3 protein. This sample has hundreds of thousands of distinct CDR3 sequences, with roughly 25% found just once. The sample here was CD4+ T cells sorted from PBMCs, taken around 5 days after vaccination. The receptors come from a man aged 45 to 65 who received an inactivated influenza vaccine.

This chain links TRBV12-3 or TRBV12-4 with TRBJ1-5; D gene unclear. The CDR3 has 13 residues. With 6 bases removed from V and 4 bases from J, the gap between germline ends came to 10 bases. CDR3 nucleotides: TGTGCCAGCAGCATGAGGGTAAATCAGCCCCAGCATTTT. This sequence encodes CASSMRVNQPQHF.

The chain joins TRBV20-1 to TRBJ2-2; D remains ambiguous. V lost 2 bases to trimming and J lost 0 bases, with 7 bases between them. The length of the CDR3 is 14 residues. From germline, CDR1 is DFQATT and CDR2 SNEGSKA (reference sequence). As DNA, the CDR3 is TGCAGTGCTAGACCCAGCTCGAACACCGGGGAGCTGTTTTTT. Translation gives CSARPSSNTGELFF.

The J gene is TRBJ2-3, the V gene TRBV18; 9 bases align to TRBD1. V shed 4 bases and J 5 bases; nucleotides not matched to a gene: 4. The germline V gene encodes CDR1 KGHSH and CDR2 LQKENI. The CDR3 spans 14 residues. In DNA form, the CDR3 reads TGTGCCAGCTCACTCCGGACAGGGGAAGATACGCAGTATTTT. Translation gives CASSLRTGEDTQYF.

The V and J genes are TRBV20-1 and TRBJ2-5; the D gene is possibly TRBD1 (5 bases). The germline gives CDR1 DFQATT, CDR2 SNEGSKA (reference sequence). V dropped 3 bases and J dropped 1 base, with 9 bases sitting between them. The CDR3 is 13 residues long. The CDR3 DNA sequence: TGCAGTGCTAGGTTCAGGGTCCAAGAGACCCAGTACTTC. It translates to CSARFRVQETQYF.

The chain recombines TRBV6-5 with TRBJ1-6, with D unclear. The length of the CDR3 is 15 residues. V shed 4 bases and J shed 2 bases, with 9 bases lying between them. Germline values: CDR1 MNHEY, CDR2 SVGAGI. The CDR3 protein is CASSSGRPYNSPLHF. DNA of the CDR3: TGTGCCAGCAGTTCCGGCAGGCCCTATAATTCACCCCTCCACTTT.

This chain's CDR3 is CASSQDPGGGGYEQYF. In nucleotides, the CDR3 is TGCGCCAGCAGCCAAGATCCTGGCGGGGGTGGCTACGAGCAGTACTTC. The chain employs TRBV4-1 and TRBJ2-7, with TRBD2 identical over 7 bases. The CDR3 totals 16 residues. Germline lookup yields CDR1 MGHRA and CDR2 YSYEKL. Trimming took 0 bases from V and 3 from J; bases not matched to a gene: 8.

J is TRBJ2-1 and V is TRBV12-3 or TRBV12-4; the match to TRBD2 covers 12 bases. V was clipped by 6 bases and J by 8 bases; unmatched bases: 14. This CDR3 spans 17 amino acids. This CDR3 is CASRALAGGIRGDEQFF. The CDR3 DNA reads TGTGCCAGCAGGGCTCTAGCGGGGGGGATCCGTGGGGATGAGCAGTTCTTC.

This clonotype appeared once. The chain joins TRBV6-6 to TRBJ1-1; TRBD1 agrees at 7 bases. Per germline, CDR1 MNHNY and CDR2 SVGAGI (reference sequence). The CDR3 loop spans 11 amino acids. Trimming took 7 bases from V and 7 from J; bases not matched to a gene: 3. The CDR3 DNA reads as TGTGCCAGCATTGGGACAGTTGAAGCTTTCTTT. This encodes CASIGTVEAFF.

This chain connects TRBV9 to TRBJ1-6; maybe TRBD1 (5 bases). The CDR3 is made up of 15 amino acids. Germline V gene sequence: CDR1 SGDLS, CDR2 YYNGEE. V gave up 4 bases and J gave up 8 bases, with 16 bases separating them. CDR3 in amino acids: CASSRSGAGDSPLHF. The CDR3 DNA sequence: TGTGCCAGCAGCCGCTCTGGGGCTGGTGATTCACCCCTCCACTTT.